This T cell receptor (beta chain) appears in the sequencing data of a study of blood T cell repertoires in COVID-19 (dated by TCRdb to 2020 to 2022). Describing the broader study: The collaborator samples originated in the United States, Italy and Spain and spanned the acute and convalescent phases of COVID-19. The prospective study material was composed of cDNA or gDNA derived from T cells, B-cell-depleted T cells, or PBMCs. Subjects who had been exposed to COVID-19, were actively infected with it, or had recovered from it provided the deeply sampled blood TCRbeta repertoires that made up the dataset. The repertoires were made available in a free public database intended to serve as a resource for research on the immune response to SARS-CoV-2. Samples were obtained from the ongoing ImmuneRACE study (first 160 participants) and from over 1,000 subjects provided by 6 global collaborators. The sample metadata nearly always contained a de-identified subject ID, COVID-19 status, age in years and sex. Where available, HLA class I and class II types were taken from metadata supplied by the sample provider and were not determined by assay-based typing. What the authors observed across the whole study: How much clinical and demographic metadata was included differed by source and by participant, and the metadata was provided uncurated.

To note about this clone: No antigen is known for it. Nothing much larger sits one base from this clone, and base qualities are not available.

TCRbeta CDR3 regions were amplified from genomic DNA by means of the immunoSEQ Assay, a bias-controlled multiplex PCR. Processing in the source paper ran as follows. Nucleated cell counts per sample were estimated from amplification of reference gene primers within the assay. Sequence reads were collapsed and filtered to measure the absolute abundance of every unique TCRbeta CDR3 rearrangement. For each sample, productive Simpson clonality was calculated as the square root of Simpson's diversity index across productive rearrangements. TCRdb obtained this table from immuneACCESS and retained in-frame rearrangements with V and J assigned. These tables miss some clones; where compared with another copy, unresolved V genes account for less than half of the shortfall, and the remainder is unexplained. D and trimming come from the DNA, and the V and J calls and clone size come from that table. The sample has tens of thousands of clones on record, roughly three quarters of them singletons. The ten largest clones take up about 15% of the sample.

From a lookup of the germline V gene, CDR1 and CDR2 are SGHAT and FQNNGV. The CDR3 spans 15 residues, from the cysteine through the phenylalanine. Of all the DNA, just the CDR3 is kept, 45 bases in frame from base 1. Relative to germline, V is missing 4 bases and J is missing 1 base, with 4 bases of the junction outside any gene match. The collaborating institutions used their own protocols to collect whole blood in K2EDTA tubes. Collaborator samples were shipped for TCRbeta analysis as frozen whole blood, isolated PBMCs, or DNA extracted from either sample type. Sequencing was done on a sample of peripheral blood. The TCR sequence derives from a man between 65 and 80 years old with active or convalescent COVID-19. The V and J genes are TRBV11-2 and TRBJ2-1; a stretch of 7 junction bases matches TRBD2. The DNA sequence is given as TGTGCCAGCAGCTGGGCGCGGGGGTCCTACAATGAGCAGTTCTTC. The encoded protein is CASSWARGSYNEQFF.